This is a list of T cell receptor beta chains from one sample in a study of blood T cell repertoires in COVID-19. The data were produced by immunoSEQ multiplex PCR, yet TCRdb's version contains in-frame clones alone and is incomplete. In the table there are more than 100,000 clones, around 84% of which are singletons. The sequenced sample was PBMCs or T cells enriched from blood (not recorded which). Receptor source: a man aged 40-49 years with acute COVID-19. Each CDR3 is given with its conserved first and last residue. D genes are given only for firm matches. Some rows have no size entry. The others give once, few or many, or a class for an expanded clone.

cdr3_aa cdr3_nt j_call clone_size d_call v_call
CASSWGDNQPQHF TGTGCCAGCAGTTGGGGGGACAATCAGCCCCAGCATTTT TRBJ1-5 NA NA TRBV28
CASGTWSGNEQFF TGTGCCAGCGGGACTTGGTCGGGGAATGAGCAGTTCTTC TRBJ2-1 NA NA TRBV7-9
CASSTGSSGTGELFF TGTGCCAGCAGTACAGGGAGTTCGGGAACCGGGGAGCTGTTTTTT TRBJ2-2 few NA TRBV28
CASSLGPSYGYTF TGTGCCAGCAGCTTAGGTCCCAGCTATGGCTACACCTTC TRBJ1-2 NA NA TRBV7-9
CASSVNRPSGGYTF TGTGCCAGCAGTGTGAACAGGCCGAGCGGGGGCTACACCTTC TRBJ1-2 NA NA TRBV2
CASSLGGTNSIASYEQYF TGTGCCAGCAGCTTAGGAGGGACTAACTCCATTGCTTCCTACGAGCAGTACTTC TRBJ2-7 NA TRBD2 TRBV7-9
CASSSTGSFGETQYF TGTGCCAGCTCATCGACAGGGTCGTTTGGGGAGACCCAGTACTTC TRBJ2-5 NA TRBD1 TRBV18
CASSFLAGTGWNF TGTGCCAGTAGTTTTCTGGCCGGGACAGGGTGGAACTTC TRBJ2-7 NA TRBD1 TRBV19
CAISEKAGVGTDTQYF TGTGCCATCAGTGAGAAAGCGGGAGTGGGCACAGATACGCAGTATTTT TRBJ2-3 NA TRBD2 TRBV10-3
CASSLLGGDEKLFF TGTGCCAGCAGTTTATTGGGGGGGGATGAAAAACTGTTTTTT TRBJ1-4 NA NA TRBV27
CASSVASAGRNEQFF TGTGCCAGCAGCGTAGCTTCCGCGGGGAGGAATGAGCAGTTCTTC TRBJ2-1 NA NA TRBV9
CASSEQGEGTGELFF TGTGCCAGCAGTGAACAGGGGGAGGGCACCGGGGAGCTGTTTTTT TRBJ2-2 few NA TRBV7-6
CASSRGTGAYNEQFF TGTGCCAGCAGCCGGGGGACAGGGGCGTACAATGAGCAGTTCTTC TRBJ2-1 NA TRBD1 TRBV14
CASSQVSGGEDEQFF TGTGCCAGCAGCCAAGTGTCAGGAGGAGAGGATGAGCAGTTCTTC TRBJ2-1 NA NA TRBV3-1/TRBV3-2
CASRQGQNQPQHF TGTGCCAGCAGACAAGGACAGAATCAGCCCCAGCATTTT TRBJ1-5 NA NA TRBV6-5
CASSLGDGRSTEKLFF TGTGCCAGCAGCTTAGGGGACGGGAGAAGTACTGAAAAACTGTTTTTT TRBJ1-4 NA NA TRBV7-9
CARSLERGRYNEQFF TGTGCCAGAAGCTTGGAAAGGGGAAGGTACAATGAGCAGTTCTTC TRBJ2-1 NA NA TRBV5-3
CASSQEGSGGNAGPGANVLTF TGTGCCAGCAGCCAAGAGGGGTCAGGGGGCAACGCAGGTCCTGGGGCCAACGTCCTGACTTTC TRBJ2-6 NA TRBD1 TRBV3-1/TRBV3-2
CASSFVPSLGGEKLFF TGTGCCAGCAGCTTCGTCCCGAGCCTAGGAGGCGAAAAACTGTTTTTT TRBJ1-4 NA NA TRBV21-1
CASSEPLAPATFEQYF TGTGCCAGCAGTGAACCACTAGCCCCGGCCACTTTCGAGCAGTACTTC TRBJ2-7 NA NA TRBV25-1
CASSLLVHNEQFF TGTGCCAGCAGCCTACTAGTCCACAATGAGCAGTTCTTC TRBJ2-1 NA NA TRBV12-3/TRBV12-4
CASSSFYEQFF TGTGCCAGCAGCTCCTTTTATGAGCAGTTCTTC TRBJ2-1 NA NA TRBV27